This T cell receptor (beta chain) stems from a study of shared clonotypes between healthy human individuals. Recent vaccinations or acute infections were absent in the healthy HIV-negative adult donors. Trimming cost V 5 bases and J 0 bases, with 7 bases left between them. Per the germline V gene, CDR1 is KGHSH and CDR2 is LQKENI. The CDR3 loop spans 13 amino acids. Repertoires were generated with immunoSEQ multiplex PCR, while TCRdb's copy carries only in-frame clones and drops some. Here the sample spans under 600,000 clones, 60% to 80% being singletons. The sequencing input was PBMCs. The TCR originated in a woman aged 40 to 50 in good health. Some clones in this sample may be carry-over from other donors' samples. The chain has TRBV18 and TRBJ1-1; TRBD1 is a possible D gene (5 bases). The CDR3 nucleotides are TGTGCCAGCTCAGGGGACCTGAACACTGAAGCTTTCTTT. Translated, it gives CASSGDLNTEAFF.